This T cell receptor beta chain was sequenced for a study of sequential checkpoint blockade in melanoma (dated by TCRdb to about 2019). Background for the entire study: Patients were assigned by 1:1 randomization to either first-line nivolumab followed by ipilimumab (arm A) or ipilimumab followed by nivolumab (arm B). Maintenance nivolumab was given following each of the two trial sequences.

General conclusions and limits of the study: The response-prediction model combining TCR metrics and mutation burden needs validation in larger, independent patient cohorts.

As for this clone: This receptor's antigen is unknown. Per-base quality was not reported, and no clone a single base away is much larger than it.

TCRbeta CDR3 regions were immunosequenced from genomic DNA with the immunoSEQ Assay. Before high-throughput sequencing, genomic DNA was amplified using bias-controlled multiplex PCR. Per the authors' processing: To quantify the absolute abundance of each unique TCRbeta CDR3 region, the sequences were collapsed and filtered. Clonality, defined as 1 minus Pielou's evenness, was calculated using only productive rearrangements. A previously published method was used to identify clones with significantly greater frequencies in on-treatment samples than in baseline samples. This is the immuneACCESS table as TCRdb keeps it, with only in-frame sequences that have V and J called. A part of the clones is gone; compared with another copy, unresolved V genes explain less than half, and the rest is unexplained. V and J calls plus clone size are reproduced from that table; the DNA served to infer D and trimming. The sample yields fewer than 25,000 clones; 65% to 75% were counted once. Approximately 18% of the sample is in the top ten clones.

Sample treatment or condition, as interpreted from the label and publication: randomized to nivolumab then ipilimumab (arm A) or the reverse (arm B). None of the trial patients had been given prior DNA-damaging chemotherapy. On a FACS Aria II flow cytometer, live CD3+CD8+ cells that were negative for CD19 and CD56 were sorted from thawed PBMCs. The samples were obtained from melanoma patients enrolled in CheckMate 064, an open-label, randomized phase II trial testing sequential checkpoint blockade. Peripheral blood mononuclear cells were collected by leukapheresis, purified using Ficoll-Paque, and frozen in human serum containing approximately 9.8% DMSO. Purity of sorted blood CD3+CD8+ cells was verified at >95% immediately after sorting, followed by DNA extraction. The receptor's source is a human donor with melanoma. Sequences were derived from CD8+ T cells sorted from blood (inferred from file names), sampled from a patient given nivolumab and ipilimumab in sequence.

The CDR3 reads CAISLGGPEAFF. The DNA reads as follows: TGTGCCATCAGTCTGGGGGGACCTGAAGCTTTCTTT. The chain couples TRBV10-3 to TRBJ1-1; the D gene is perhaps TRBD1, on 5 matching bases. V loses 5 bases of germline sequence and J loses 6 bases, and the interval between the two ends is 10 bases. The CDR3 has 12 amino acids, counting the end cysteine and phenylalanine. The entry retains the CDR3 DNA only, 36 bases that are in frame from base 1. CDR1 ENHRY and CDR2 SYGVKD are derived from the germline V gene.